In its sample, the clone carrying this T cell receptor beta chain was seen a few times. The antigen remains undetermined. The data originate from a study of blood T cells in healthy people across ages. Study findings and constraints: Expanded clonotype changes were possibly confounded by unknown donor CMV status. TCR beta diversity tracked closely with naive T cell percentage.

The second PCR ran roughly 6 to 12 cycles with a sample-barcoded 5' primer and J-beta primers. TCRdb used MiXCR to reprocess the 5' RACE reads, holding one entry per CDR3 protein. Of about 800,000 distinct CDR3 sequences in the sample, 20% to 30% were seen once. This CDR3 is built from 15 residues. Germline CDR1 SGHVS, CDR2 FNYEAQ. This sample also appeared in a second study, on T cells of mothers and their children. From that report: Healthy Caucasian mothers, three in number, and their six children were the donors.

This receptor was obtained from a boy younger than 18 in good health. This sequence joins TRBV7-6 and TRBJ2-7; D may be TRBD1 (6 bases). The J call may be incorrect, as the DNA end agrees better with TRBJ2-5. The sequencing sample was made of blood. In DNA form, the CDR3 reads TGTGCCAGCAGCTTTTGGGCAGGGGTATTGCAGACCCAGTACTTC. Protein product: CASSFWAGVLQTQYF.